This T cell receptor beta chain was documented in a study of T cell repertoires in cytomegalovirus infection. Details on this clonotype: Its specificity is unknown. One end of the junction does not line up with germline, which may come from a read error.

Study results and limitations: Public TCR beta family frequency separated CMV-and-HLA carriers, including in an independent cohort.

MiXCR was run by TCRdb on the reads, yielding one entry per CDR3 protein. The table records nearly 450,000 distinct CDR3 sequences, roughly a third of them present only once. CDR3 length: 16 amino acids. Germline values: CDR1 MGHRA, CDR2 YSYEKL. The sample comprised PBMCs. The V call is TRBV4-1, the J call TRBJ1-1; D is unresolved. This clonotype originated in a human donor in good health (CMV status not recorded). Some clones in this sample may be carry-over from other donors' samples. CDR3 nucleotides: TGCGCCAGCAGCGCCCGAGGTCCGGGGTCGTACACTGAAGATTTCTTT. Amino acid sequence: CASSARGPGSYTEDFF.